Listed below are T cell receptor beta chains from one sample, sequenced in a study of blood T cells in healthy people across ages. TCRdb analysed the 5' RACE reads with MiXCR anew, one entry per CDR3 protein. The sample records roughly 700,000 distinct CDR3 sequences, approximately 25% being singletons. This same sample was also part of a study on T cells of mothers and their children.

Sequences were obtained from blood. These receptors were obtained from a boy aged 5-17 years in good health. Both conserved end residues are part of each CDR3.

v_call | cdr3_aa
TRBV18 | CASSPGSQGNIQYF
TRBV10-3 | CAIKAGRSYEQYF
TRBV12-3/TRBV12-4 | CASSLGDGYTF
TRBV5-4 | CASSAGLAGAGDTQYF
TRBV20-1 | CSARPSLAGGPDTQYF
TRBV7-9 | CASSTGMAKNIQYF
TRBV28 | CASAPETPQGRNEQFF
TRBV20-1 | CSARDPGQGDEKLFF
TRBV7-9 | CASSPEQGASYNEQFF
TRBV14 | CASSPEQHNEQFF
TRBV5-6 | CASSPQREGLSCEQFF
TRBV28 | CASSFRLAGDNEQFF
TRBV7-2 | CASSLRLAGGSATSTDTQYF
TRBV9 | CASSQEGTSGGAQYF
TRBV10-2 | CASSVGGVGDTQYF
TRBV14 | CASREDGTPTYEQYF
TRBV4-3 | CASSQVQGYTGELFF
TRBV19 | CASSPRDRGRRDTQYF
TRBV12-3/TRBV12-4 | CASRQDLAKNIQYF
TRBV11-1 | CASSTRDGNTEAFF
TRBV12-3/TRBV12-4 | CASSFSGASDYEQYF
TRBV7-9 | CASSLYLTGRNYYGYTF
TRBV7-2 | CASSLNDVYNEQFF
TRBV12-3/TRBV12-4 | CASSLGPGGSYEQYF
TRBV7-9 | CASSPHRTVIYEQYF
TRBV6-4 | CASSDPARGGYTF
TRBV2 | CASSVGGPVYTEAFF
TRBV27 | CASSSGQGMFF
TRBV7-2 | CASSSPTGLAVGETQYF
TRBV7-8 | CASSLTVGSIEQYF
TRBV12-3/TRBV12-4 | CASSFGTVTEAFF
TRBV24-1 | CATSGEGANTEAFF
TRBV14 | CASSQGVQTKLFF
TRBV7-2 | CASSSGGLSSYEQYF
TRBV11-2 | CASSLSTLSYEQYF
TRBV10-3 | CATGGTSYNEQFF
TRBV25-1 | CASSGLAGYYNEQFF
TRBV4-1 | CASSQDFREGIHNEQFF
TRBV13 | CASSLRAGDLSGANVLTF
TRBV6-2/TRBV6-3 | CASSFAGPNSYEQYF
TRBV3-1 | CASGPPVSTDTQYF
TRBV12-3/TRBV12-4 | CASSLGEDEQFF
TRBV29-1 | CSVSGTGPSTEAFF
TRBV20-1 | CSASGGSSSYEQYF
TRBV6-2/TRBV6-3 | CASSYPIAGGQETQYF
TRBV10-3 | CAIRGQDEQFF
TRBV12-5 | CASGLALAGDYNEQFF
TRBV7-8 | CASIADGGEQFF
TRBV13 | CASSPSQGLRLNEQFF
TRBV3-1 | CASSHVKYTQYF
TRBV5-6 | CASSPGGSGTGSYNEQFF
TRBV20-1 | CSADPRGAETQYF
TRBV10-3 | CAIRLDRDPYGYTF
TRBV20-1 | CSASRSGTSGGRSSTDTQYF
TRBV15 | CATSREASGGELAKNIQYF
TRBV4-1 | CASSKVGTIPRVNEQFF
TRBV5-1 | CASSLEQGAINEQFF